This record looks at one TCR beta chain sequence and its context. Its antigen is undetermined. Germline CDR1 reads LGHNA; CDR2 reads YNFKEQ. This CDR3 comprises 16 residues. The V gene end was trimmed by 4 bases and the J gene end by 5 bases; junction bases not matched to a gene: 11. For less than eleven days, around 10^5 sorted CD4+ cells grew with T cell-depleted PBMCs and CEF. The data stem from a study of CD4 T cells in relation to SARS-CoV-2 and coronaviruses. In the study overall: ViraFEST: approximately ten-day antigen culture of PBMCs, then TCR beta CDR3 sequencing. Median patient age was approximately 38 years, spanning 21 to 72 years.

The study, taken as a whole, reports: Monoreactive clones expanded significantly more to SARS-CoV-2 than crossreactive clones did.

Clones were sequenced by immunoSEQ multiplex PCR, and TCRdb holds only the in-frame ones, with some missing. This sample has about 36,000 clones, with about three quarters found just once. The chain links TRBV4-2 to TRBJ2-1; 7 bases line up with TRBD2. The clonotype comes from an adult with COVID-19. The sequencing input was memory CD4+ T cells from PBMCs, cultured in vitro. The CDR3 here is CASSPSAGVKHNEQFF. CDR3 coding DNA: TGTGCCAGCAGCCCGTCGGCGGGGGTGAAGCACAATGAGCAGTTCTTC.